This TCR beta chain was sequenced during a study of a mutant IDH1 vaccine in newly diagnosed glioma. In the study overall: The vaccination schedule gave patients eight doses in weeks 1, 3, 5, 7, 11, 15, 19 and 23.

Time point: week 11, during vaccination. Each dose delivered 300 ug of mutant IDH1 20-mer peptide subcutaneously with imiquimod. Only in-frame clones appear in the TCRdb table, and some are missing; sequencing was by immunoSEQ multiplex PCR. Altogether about 40,000 clones are present, about four fifths being singletons, with the ten largest covering roughly 2%. CDR1 SGHVS and CDR2 FQNEAQ come from the germline V gene. With 1 base removed from V and 11 bases from J, the gap between germline ends came to 15 bases. The CDR3 contains 14 residues. For this clone: Its specificity is unknown.

Study observations and caveats: Among top peripheral T cell clonotypes, changes seemed unrelated to pseudoprogression.

The chain is built from TRBV7-8 and TRBJ1-5, with D unresolved. This TCR was recovered from a man aged 35 to 55 with glioma. Sequenced here: PBMCs, sampled from a glioma patient whose treatment included an IDH1 peptide vaccine. CDR3 protein: CASSLEAGASAQHF. Here the CDR3 DNA reads TGTGCCAGCAGCTTAGAAGCGGGCGCGTCAGCCCAGCATTTT.